Shown below are 9 T cell receptor beta chains from a single sample sequenced in a study of cytomegalovirus exposure and HLA in healthy donors. Both 60 Vbeta primers and 13 Jbeta primers went into the PCR. The table came from immunoSEQ multiplex PCR; TCRdb's copy has only in-frame clones and leaves some out. The data hold about 110,000 clones, with about four fifths observed a single time. Material: PBMCs. All receptors come from a man aged 25 to 45 in good health and CMV-seropositive.

The chain combines TRBV11-3 with TRBJ2-1; 7 nucleotides line up with TRBD2. The trim removed 7 bases at V and 7 bases at J, leaving 10 bases unmatched. The CDR3 totals 14 residues. The V gene's germline CDR1 is SGHNT and CDR2 YENEEA. CDR3 in DNA: TGTGCCAGCACCCCTCCGGGACTACGAAATGAGCAGTTCTTC. This sequence encodes CASTPPGLRNEQFF.

The genes are TRBV30 and TRBJ1-1; D is unclear. Germline CDR1 and CDR2: GTSNPN and SVGIG (reference sequence). The V end was cut by 1 base, the J end by 11 bases, with 8 bases between. The CDR3 runs to 10 residues. The CDR3 nucleotides read TGTGCCTGGAGTGGCGTCCGGGCTTTCTTT. Translating gives CAWSGVRAFF.

The chain uses TRBV11-2 and TRBJ2-3, with 10 nucleotides matching TRBD2. The CDR3 loop spans 17 amino acids. Losses at the gene ends were 5 bases for V and 0 bases for J; bases not matched to a gene: 8. Germline CDR1 SGHAT, CDR2 FQNNGV. CDR3: CASSPLGLAESTDTQYF. CDR3 in DNA: TGTGCCAGCAGCCCACTCGGACTAGCGGAAAGCACAGATACGCAGTATTTT.

The chain joins TRBV29-1 to TRBJ1-4; D may be TRBD1 (5 bases). The CDR3 spans 13 residues. CDR1 and CDR2 (germline): SQVTM, ANQGSEA. Trimming stripped 5 bases from V and 7 bases from J, with 14 bases between. The CDR3 bases are TGCAGCGTTAAGGGCAGGGTTGGTGAAAAACTGTTTTTT. Protein: CSVKGRVGEKLFF.

Written as DNA, the CDR3 is TGTGCCATCAGTGAGCCAGGGCTCTCTGGGGCCAACGTCCTGACTTTC. Translated: CAISEPGLSGANVLTF. The genes are TRBV10-3 and TRBJ2-6; D perhaps matches TRBD1 (5 bases). CDR3 size: 16 residues. V was trimmed by 2 bases and J by 0 bases, leaving 8 bases between them. Germline CDR1 ENHRY, CDR2 SYGVKD.

Concerning this clone itself: One junction end does not reproduce the germline sequence, and a read error may be involved. The chain recombines TRBV2 with TRBJ2-7, with 9 bases matching TRBD1. The CDR3 runs 11 residues. In germline, CDR1 is SNHLY, CDR2 FYNNEI. The CDR3 loop is CASSEWDREDF. CDR3 coding DNA: TGTGCCAGCAGTGAATGGGACAGGGAAGACTTC.

This sequence joins TRBV6-6 and TRBJ1-1; TRBD1 might be the D (5 bases). Between the trimmed V and J ends, which lost 6 bases and 2 bases, there was a span of 13 bases. Germline CDR1 and CDR2: MNHNY and SVGAGI (reference sequence). This CDR3 region has 14 residues. The CDR3 region is CASSHLGGNTEAFF. The DNA for the CDR3 is TGTGCCAGCAGCCACCTGGGGGGAAACACTGAAGCTTTCTTT.

A note on this clone: This specimen includes other DNA sequences encoding the same CDR3. The V gene is TRBV19, the J gene TRBJ1-4; D not certain. The ends were cut back, 1 base at V and 8 bases at J, with 17 bases in the middle. Germline V gene data show CDR1 as LNHDA and CDR2 as SQIVND (reference sequence). This CDR3 is built from 16 residues. In DNA form, the CDR3 reads TGTGCCAGTAGTATAGCATCCCCGGTGGAGACGGAAAAACTGTTTTTT. Amino acid sequence: CASSIASPVETEKLFF.

V is TRBV6-1 and J is TRBJ1-5; D possibly corresponds to TRBD1 (5 bases). Germline V lookup: CDR1 MNHNS, CDR2 SASEGT. V was trimmed by 7 bases and J by 0 bases, leaving 10 bases between them. The CDR3 has 14 amino acids. The CDR3 here is CASKQGLSNQPQHF. DNA for the CDR3: TGTGCCAGCAAGCAGGGTCTTAGCAATCAGCCCCAGCATTTT.